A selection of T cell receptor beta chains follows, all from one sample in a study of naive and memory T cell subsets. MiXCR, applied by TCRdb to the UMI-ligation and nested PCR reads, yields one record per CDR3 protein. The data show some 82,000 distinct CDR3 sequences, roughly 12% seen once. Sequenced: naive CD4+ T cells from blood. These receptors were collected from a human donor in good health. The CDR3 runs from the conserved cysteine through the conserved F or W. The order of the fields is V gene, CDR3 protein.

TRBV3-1,CASSPGDRSAKNIQYF
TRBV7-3,CASTLYDWPEAFF
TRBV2,CASIKGYGSPLHF
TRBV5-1,CASSPQGNLDTQYF
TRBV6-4,CASSGPTGDTLRAKNIQYF
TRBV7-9,CASSLPSWSSGIIYEQYF
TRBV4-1,CASSQDTQLNYGYTF
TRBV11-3,CASSLLSSTNEQFF
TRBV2,CASSDQGYTEAFF
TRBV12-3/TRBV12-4,CASARGESTYNEQFF
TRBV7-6,CASSLAYEQFF
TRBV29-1,CSVETGGGGNEQYF
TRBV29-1,CSAIGRGSYNEQFF
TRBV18,CASSPPGTLYELSGNTIYF
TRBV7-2,CASSSDRSNQPQHF
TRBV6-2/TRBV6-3,CASVAGGSRNEQFF
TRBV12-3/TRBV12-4,CASRRTGEGNTIYF
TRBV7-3,CASSRMLRETQYF
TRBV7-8,CASSLGGVEQYF
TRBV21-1,CASSTEGLQYF
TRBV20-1,CSASSGQPQHF
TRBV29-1,CSVLKGMETQYF
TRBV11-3,CASSSYGRASSGANVLTF
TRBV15,CATSRSRRMSTEAFF
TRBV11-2,CASSLPGQVYSPLHF
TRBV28,CASSLFPRQGGTQETQYF
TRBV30,CAWSANRVLSYGYTF
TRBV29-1,CSGGQGSYEQYF
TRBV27,CASSSEVGRYPQYF
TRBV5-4,CASSLGQGVRDTQYF
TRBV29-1,CSVESATTDTQYF
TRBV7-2,CASSKRSGPENSPLHF
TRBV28,CASSLGRPQNIQYF
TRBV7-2,CASSSRTGELFF
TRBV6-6,CASSWEGAPGANVLTF
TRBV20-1,CSARPLGAGNSYNEQFF
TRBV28,CASSLRLRLRPYEQYF
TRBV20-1,CSARDQASGRYEQYF
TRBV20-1,CSARDGKSNYGYTF
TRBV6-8,CASSYTGGQETQYF
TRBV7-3,CASSFLGSQGRRNEQFF
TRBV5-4,CASSLAMGGSQYF
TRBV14,CASSRQMYQETQYF
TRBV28,CASSPPPNTEAFF